This entry lists 6 T cell receptor beta chains sequenced from one sample in a study of T cells after posttransplantation cyclophosphamide. Measured with immunoSEQ multiplex PCR; TCRdb has only the in-frame clones, and not every one. The repertoire holds over 20,000 clones, with 86% as singletons. Treatment was busulfan-fludarabine conditioning, a marrow graft, and cyclophosphamide on days +3 and +4. This specimen was PBMCs, taken after allogeneic stem cell transplant with posttransplant cyclophosphamide. These receptor sequences come from a female patient in her 30s who received an allogeneic stem cell transplant from an unrelated donor, was CMV-positive, and had no GVHD. A share of the T cells may be of graft donor origin.

The chain uses TRBV25-1 and TRBJ2-4, with D tentatively TRBD1 (5 bases). Germline values: CDR1 MGHDK, CDR2 SYGVNS. Deletions cut 4 bases from V and 5 bases from J, with 21 bases between. The CDR3 is 17 residues long. The CDR3 loop is CASSGPDLSGSENIQYF. CDR3 DNA: TGTGCCAGCAGTGGCCCTGATCTTTCAGGGTCCGAAAACATTCAGTACTTC.

V and J are TRBV28 and TRBJ2-7; tentative D call: TRBD2 (5 bases). V lost 4 bases and J 7 bases, leaving 20 bases between the germline ends. Per germline, CDR1 MDHEN and CDR2 SYDVKM. The CDR3 is made up of 15 amino acids. CDR3: CASSWSPVTPGEQYF. The CDR3 nucleotides are TGTGCCAGCAGTTGGAGCCCCGTGACCCCGGGGGAGCAGTACTTC.

This clone was recorded only once. CDR3 nucleotide sequence: TGTGCCTGGAGTGTCAGTAGCAATCAGCCCCAGCATTTT. It is translated as CAWSVSSNQPQHF. The rearrangement joins TRBV30 to TRBJ1-5, with D unresolved. This CDR3 spans 13 amino acids. From germline, CDR1 is GTSNPN and CDR2 SVGIG (reference sequence). Between the trimmed V and J ends, which lost 0 bases and 0 bases, there was a span of 3 bases.

V is TRBV5-4 and J is TRBJ2-1; 7 positions match TRBD1. The CDR3 is made up of 15 amino acids. The germline CDR1 and CDR2 sequences are SGHNT and YYREEE (reference sequence). Trimming removed 4 bases from V and 1 base from J; junction bases left unmatched: 5. The CDR3 region is CASSLMTGSYNEQFF. In DNA, the CDR3 is TGTGCCAGCAGCCTTATGACAGGGTCCTACAATGAGCAGTTCTTC.

This sequence joins TRBV28 and TRBJ2-7; the D gene is possibly TRBD1 (5 bases). Germline lookup yields CDR1 MDHEN and CDR2 SYDVKM. Trimming cost V 7 bases and J 3 bases, with 31 bases left between them. CDR3 size: 19 residues. The CDR3 nucleotides are TGTGCCAGCACTAATCTCCCGGCAGGGTCCATGGTTGTTAGCTACGAGCAGTACTTC. It yields the protein CASTNLPAGSMVVSYEQYF. The entire variable domain, with the rest obtained from reference TRBV28 and TRBJ2-7, is as follows: DVKVTQSSRYLVKRTGEKVFLECVQDMDHENMFWYRQDPGLGLRLIYFSYDVKMKEKGDIPEGYSVSREKKERFSLILESASTNQTSMYLCASTNLPAGSMVVSYEQYFGPGTRLTVT.

CDR3 protein: CASSRTSAGQETQYF. CDR3 nucleotides: TGTGCCAGCAGCCGGACTAGCGCGGGACAAGAGACCCAGTACTTC. The chain couples TRBV7-2 to TRBJ2-5; 9 bases fit TRBD2. The CDR3 is 15 amino acids. J gave up 2 bases and V 5 bases, and 6 bases lay outside the gene matches. Germline V CDR1 and CDR2: SGHTA, FQGNSA. Together with reference TRBV7-2 and TRBJ2-5, the CDR3 gives the full variable domain: GAGVSQSPSNKVTEKGKDVELRCDPISGHTALYWYRQSLGQGLEFLIYFQGNSAPDKSGLPSDRFSAERTGGSVSTLTIQRTQQEDSAVYLCASSRTSAGQETQYFGPGTRLLVL.